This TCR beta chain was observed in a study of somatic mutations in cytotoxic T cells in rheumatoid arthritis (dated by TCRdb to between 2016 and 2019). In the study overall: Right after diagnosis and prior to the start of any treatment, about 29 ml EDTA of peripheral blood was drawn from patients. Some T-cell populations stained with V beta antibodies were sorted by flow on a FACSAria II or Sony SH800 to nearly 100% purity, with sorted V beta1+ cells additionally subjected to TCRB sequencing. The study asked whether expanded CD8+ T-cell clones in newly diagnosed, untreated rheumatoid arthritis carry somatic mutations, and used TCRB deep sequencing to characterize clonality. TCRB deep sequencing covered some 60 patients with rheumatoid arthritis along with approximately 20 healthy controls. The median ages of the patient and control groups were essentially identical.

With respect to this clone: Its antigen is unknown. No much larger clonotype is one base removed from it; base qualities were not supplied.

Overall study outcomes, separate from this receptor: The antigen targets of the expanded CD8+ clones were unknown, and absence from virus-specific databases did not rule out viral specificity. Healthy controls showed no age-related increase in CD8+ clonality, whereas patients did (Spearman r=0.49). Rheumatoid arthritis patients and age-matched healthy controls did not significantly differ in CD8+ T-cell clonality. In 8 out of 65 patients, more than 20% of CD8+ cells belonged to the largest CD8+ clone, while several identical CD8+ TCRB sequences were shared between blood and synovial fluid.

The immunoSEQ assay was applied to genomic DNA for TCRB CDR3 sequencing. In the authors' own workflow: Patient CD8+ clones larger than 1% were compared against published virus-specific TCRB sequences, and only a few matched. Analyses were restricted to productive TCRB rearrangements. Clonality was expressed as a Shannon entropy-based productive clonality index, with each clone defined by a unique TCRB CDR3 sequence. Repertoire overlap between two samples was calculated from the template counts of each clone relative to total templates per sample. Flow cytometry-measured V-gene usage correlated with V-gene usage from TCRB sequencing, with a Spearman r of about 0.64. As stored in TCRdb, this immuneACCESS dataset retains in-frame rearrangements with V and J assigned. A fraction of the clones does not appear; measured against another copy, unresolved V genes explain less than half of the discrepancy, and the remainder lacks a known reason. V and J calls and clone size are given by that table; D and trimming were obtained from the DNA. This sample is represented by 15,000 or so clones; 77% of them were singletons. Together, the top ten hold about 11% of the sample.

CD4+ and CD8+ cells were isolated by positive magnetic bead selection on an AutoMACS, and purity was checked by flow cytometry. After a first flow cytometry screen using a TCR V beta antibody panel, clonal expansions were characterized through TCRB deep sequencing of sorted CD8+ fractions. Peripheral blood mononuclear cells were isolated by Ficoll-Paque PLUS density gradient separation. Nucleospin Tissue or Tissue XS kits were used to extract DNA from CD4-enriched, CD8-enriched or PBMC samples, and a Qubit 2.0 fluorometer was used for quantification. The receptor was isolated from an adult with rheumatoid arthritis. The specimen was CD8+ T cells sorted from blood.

The nucleotides are TGTGCCAGCAGGCCACACACAGGGAGCTCCTACGAGCAGTACGTC. This is translated as CASRPHTGSSYEQYV. The rearranged segments are TRBV27 and TRBJ2-7; the D region possibly corresponds to TRBD1 (6 bases align). The trim is 6 bases for V and 0 bases for J, with a gap of 15 bases between the germline ends. Looking up the germline V gene (reference sequence) yields CDR1 MNHEY and CDR2 SMNVEV. Inclusive of the bounding cysteine and valine, the CDR3 is 15 residues long. Kept here is only the CDR3 DNA, which spans 45 bases and is read in frame from base 1.